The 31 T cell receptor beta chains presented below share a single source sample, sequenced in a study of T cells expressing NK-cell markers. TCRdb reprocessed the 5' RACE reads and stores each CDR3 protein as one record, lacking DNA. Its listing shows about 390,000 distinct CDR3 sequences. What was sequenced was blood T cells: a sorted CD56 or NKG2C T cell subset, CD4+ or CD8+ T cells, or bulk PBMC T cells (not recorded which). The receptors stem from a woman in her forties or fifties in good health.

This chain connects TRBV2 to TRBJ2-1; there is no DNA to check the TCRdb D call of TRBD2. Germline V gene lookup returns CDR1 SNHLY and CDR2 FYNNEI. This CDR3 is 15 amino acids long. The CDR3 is CASSDPTRFGSKQFF. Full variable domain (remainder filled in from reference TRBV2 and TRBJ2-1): EPEVTQTPSHQVTQMGQEVILRCVPISNHLYFYWYRQILGQKVEFLVSFYNNEISEKSEIFDDQFSVERPDGSNFTLKIRSTKLEDSAMYFCASSDPTRFGSKQFFGPGTRLTVL.

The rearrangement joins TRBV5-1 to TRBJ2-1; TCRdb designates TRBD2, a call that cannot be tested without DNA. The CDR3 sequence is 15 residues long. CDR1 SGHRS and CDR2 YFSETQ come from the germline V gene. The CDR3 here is CASSSTSGSGNEQFF.

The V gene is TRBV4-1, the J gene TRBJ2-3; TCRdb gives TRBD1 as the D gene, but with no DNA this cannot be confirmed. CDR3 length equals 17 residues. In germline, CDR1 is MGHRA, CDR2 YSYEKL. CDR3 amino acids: CASSPLARDVSGNTQYF.

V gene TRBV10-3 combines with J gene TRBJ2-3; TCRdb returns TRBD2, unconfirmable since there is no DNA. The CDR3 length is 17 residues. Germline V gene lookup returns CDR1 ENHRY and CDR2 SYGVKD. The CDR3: CAISEFPLAGSKDTQYF.

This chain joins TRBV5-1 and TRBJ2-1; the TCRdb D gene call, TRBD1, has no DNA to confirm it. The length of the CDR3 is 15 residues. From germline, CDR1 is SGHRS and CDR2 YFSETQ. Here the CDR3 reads CASRFWTGSGNEQFF. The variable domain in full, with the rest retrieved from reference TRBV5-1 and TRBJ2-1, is KAGVTQTPRYLIKTRGQQVTLSCSPISGHRSVSWYQQTPGQGLQFLFEYFSETQRNKGNFPGRFSGRQFSNSRSEMNVSTLELGDSALYLCASRFWTGSGNEQFFGPGTRLTVL.

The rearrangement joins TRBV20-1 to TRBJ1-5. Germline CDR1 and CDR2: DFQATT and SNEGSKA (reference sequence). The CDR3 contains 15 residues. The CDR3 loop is CSARDPSGRNQPQHF.

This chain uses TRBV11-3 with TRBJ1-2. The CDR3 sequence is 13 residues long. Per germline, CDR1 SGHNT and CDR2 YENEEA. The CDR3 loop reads CASSLDRSDGYTF.

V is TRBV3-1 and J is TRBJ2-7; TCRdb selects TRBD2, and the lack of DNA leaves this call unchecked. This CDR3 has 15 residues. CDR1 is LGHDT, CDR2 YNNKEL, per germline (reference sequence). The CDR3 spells CASSQERATIYEQYF.

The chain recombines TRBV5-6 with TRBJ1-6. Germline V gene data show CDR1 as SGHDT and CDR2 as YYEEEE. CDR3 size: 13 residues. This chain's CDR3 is CASFDRLKSPLHF.

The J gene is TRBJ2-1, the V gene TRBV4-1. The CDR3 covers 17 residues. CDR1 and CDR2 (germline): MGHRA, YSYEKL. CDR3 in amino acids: CASSQISGQGAHNEQFF.

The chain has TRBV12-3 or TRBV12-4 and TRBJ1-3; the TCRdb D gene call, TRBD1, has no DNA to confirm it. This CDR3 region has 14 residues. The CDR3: CASTPRGARNTIYF.

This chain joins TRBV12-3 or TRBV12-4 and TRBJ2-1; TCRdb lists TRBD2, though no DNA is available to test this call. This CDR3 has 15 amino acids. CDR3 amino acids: CASSTGLGSYNEQFF.

The chain's CDR3 is CSASVRGYEQYF. V and J are TRBV20-1 and TRBJ2-7; TCRdb's D call, TRBD1, is unchecked because there is no DNA. The length of the CDR3 is 12 residues. Germline CDR1 and CDR2: DFQATT and SNEGSKA (reference sequence).

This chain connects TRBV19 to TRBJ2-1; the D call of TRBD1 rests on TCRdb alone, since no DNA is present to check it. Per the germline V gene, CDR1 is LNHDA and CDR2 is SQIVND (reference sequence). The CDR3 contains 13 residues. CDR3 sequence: CASSTDPAGEQFF. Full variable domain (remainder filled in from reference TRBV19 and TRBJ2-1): DGGITQSPKYLFRKEGQNVTLSCEQNLNHDAMYWYRQDPGQGLRLIYYSQIVNDFQKGDIAEGYSVSREKKESFPLTVTSAQKNPTAFYLCASSTDPAGEQFFGPGTRLTVL.

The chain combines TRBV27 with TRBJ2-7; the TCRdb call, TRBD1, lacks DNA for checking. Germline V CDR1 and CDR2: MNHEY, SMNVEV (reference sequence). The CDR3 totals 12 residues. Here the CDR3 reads CASSYTGREQYF.

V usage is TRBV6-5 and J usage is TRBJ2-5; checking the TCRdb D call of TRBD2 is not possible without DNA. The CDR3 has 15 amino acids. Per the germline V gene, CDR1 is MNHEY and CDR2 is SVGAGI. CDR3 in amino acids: CASSNGLGNQETQYF.

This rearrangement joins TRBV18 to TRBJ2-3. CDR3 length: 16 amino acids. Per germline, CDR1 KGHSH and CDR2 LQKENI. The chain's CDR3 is CASSPLAGAGTDTQYF. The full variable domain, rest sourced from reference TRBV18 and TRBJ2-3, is NAGVMQNPRHLVRRRGQEARLRCSPMKGHSHVYWYRQLPEEGLKFMVYLQKENIIDESGMPKERFSAEFPKEGPSILRIQQVVRGDSAAYFCASSPLAGAGTDTQYFGPGTRLTVL.

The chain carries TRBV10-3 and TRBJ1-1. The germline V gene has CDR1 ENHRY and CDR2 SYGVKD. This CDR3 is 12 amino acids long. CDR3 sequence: CAISDVNTEAFF.

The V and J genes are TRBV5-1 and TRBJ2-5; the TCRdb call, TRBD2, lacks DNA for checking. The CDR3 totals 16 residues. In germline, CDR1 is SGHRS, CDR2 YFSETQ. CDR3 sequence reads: CASTPPGLAARETQYF.

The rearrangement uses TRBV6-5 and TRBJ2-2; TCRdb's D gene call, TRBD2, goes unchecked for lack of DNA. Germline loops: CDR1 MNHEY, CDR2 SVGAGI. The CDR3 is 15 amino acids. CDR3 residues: CASSAGGANTGELFF.

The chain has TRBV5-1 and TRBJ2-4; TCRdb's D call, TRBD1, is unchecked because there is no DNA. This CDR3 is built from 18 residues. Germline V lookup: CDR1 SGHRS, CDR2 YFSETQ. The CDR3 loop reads CASSPPLRDGLAKNIQYF. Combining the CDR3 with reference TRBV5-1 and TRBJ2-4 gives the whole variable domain KAGVTQTPRYLIKTRGQQVTLSCSPISGHRSVSWYQQTPGQGLQFLFEYFSETQRNKGNFPGRFSGRQFSNSRSEMNVSTLELGDSALYLCASSPPLRDGLAKNIQYFGAGTRLSVL.

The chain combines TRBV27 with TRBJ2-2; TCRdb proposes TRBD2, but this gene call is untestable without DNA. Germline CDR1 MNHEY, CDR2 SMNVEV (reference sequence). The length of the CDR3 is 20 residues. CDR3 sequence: CASGRTGPGLAGKNTGELFF.

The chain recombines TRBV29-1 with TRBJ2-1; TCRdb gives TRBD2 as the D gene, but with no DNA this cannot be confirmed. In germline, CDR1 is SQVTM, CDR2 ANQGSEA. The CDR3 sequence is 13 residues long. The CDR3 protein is CSVVQGGMGEQFF.

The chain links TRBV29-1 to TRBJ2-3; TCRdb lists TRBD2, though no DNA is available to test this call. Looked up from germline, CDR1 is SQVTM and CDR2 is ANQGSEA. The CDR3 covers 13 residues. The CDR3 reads CSVASLLADTQYF.

The CDR3 protein is CAISEMGQLNTEAFF. The chain joins TRBV10-3 to TRBJ1-1; TCRdb designates TRBD1, a call that cannot be tested without DNA. CDR3 size: 15 residues. In germline, CDR1 is ENHRY, CDR2 SYGVKD.

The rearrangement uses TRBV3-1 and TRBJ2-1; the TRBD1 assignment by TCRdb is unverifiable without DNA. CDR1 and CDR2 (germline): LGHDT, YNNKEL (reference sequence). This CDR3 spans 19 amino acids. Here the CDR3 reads CASSQLAHRVRSSYNEQFF.

CDR3 sequence: CASKTEASGRGEQYF. This rearrangement joins TRBV13 to TRBJ2-7; TCRdb's assignment of TRBD2 cannot be checked, as there is no DNA. The CDR3 runs 15 residues. Germline assignment: CDR1 PRHDT and CDR2 FYEKMQ (reference sequence).

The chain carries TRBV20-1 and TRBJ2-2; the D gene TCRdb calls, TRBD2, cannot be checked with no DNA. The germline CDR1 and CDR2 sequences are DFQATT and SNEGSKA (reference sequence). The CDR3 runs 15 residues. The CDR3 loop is CSARGSSGFAGELFF.

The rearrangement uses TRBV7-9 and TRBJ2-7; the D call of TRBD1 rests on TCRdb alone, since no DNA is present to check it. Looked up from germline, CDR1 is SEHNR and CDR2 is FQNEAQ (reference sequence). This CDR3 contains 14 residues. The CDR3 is CASIPPGGAYEQYF.

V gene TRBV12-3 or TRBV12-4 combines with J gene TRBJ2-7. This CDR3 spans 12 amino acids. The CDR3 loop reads CASSRSSYEQYF.

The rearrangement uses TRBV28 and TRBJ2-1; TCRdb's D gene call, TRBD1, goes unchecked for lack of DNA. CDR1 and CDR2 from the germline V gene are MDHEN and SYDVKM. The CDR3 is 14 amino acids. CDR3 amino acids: CASRADRVYNEQFF.